Presented here are 21 T cell receptor beta chains from one specimen sequenced in a study of cytomegalovirus exposure and HLA in healthy donors. PCR amplification relied on 60 Vbeta primers (plus 13 Jbeta primers). The table came from immunoSEQ multiplex PCR; TCRdb's copy has only in-frame clones and leaves some out. Altogether fewer than 200,000 clones are present, over 70% being singletons, with the ten largest covering roughly 4.4%. Sequences were obtained from PBMCs. Every receptor here comes from a man aged 25-40 years in good health and CMV-seronegative.

This CDR3 is CASIPGDRAYEQYF. In nucleotides, the CDR3 is TGTGCCAGCATCCCGGGGGACAGGGCCTACGAGCAGTACTTC. V and J are TRBV28 and TRBJ2-7; 9 bases are a match to TRBD1. Germline-derived CDR1 and CDR2 are MDHEN and SYDVKM. The CDR3 has 14 residues. V lost 7 bases, J lost 2 bases, and 6 bases stayed unmatched.

The gene calls are TRBV27 and TRBJ2-7; D ambiguous. The CDR3 totals 11 residues. CDR1 and CDR2 (germline): MNHEY, SMNVEV (reference sequence). Deletions cut 1 base from V and 7 bases from J, with 5 bases between. This CDR3 reads CASSLFGEQYF. The DNA of the CDR3 is TGTGCCAGCAGTTTATTCGGTGAGCAGTACTTC.

This clone was seen only once. This chain connects TRBV28 to TRBJ2-7, with TRBD1 identical over 8 bases. The CDR3 extends over 14 amino acids. Trimming removed 3 bases from V and 5 bases from J; junction bases left unmatched: 6. CDR1 is MDHEN and CDR2 is SYDVKM in the germline V gene. This CDR3 reads CASSFIGQGNEQYF. CDR3 nucleotides: TGTGCCAGCAGTTTCATCGGACAGGGTAACGAGCAGTACTTC.

The rearrangement links TRBV28 to TRBJ1-2; TRBD1 aligns across 7 bases. Germline V gene data show CDR1 as MDHEN and CDR2 as SYDVKM. The CDR3 sequence is 16 residues long. V lost 5 bases and J lost 2; bases outside the gene matches: 11. This chain's CDR3 is CASSGHTGEGNYGYTF. The CDR3 nucleotides read TGTGCCAGCAGTGGGCACACAGGGGAAGGGAACTATGGCTACACCTTC.

This chain joins TRBV30 and TRBJ1-6; 7 nucleotides match TRBD1. Germline lookup yields CDR1 GTSNPN and CDR2 SVGIG (reference sequence). The CDR3 loop spans 13 amino acids. Germline trimming cut 3 bases from V and 10 bases from J; bases unmatched to any gene: 6. In nucleotides, the CDR3 is TGTGCCTGGAGGGACAGGTTCGGGTCACCCCTCCACTTT. Its translation: CAWRDRFGSPLHF.

The chain uses TRBV10-3 and TRBJ2-5, with a weak D call TRBD2 (5 bases). The V gene's germline CDR1 is ENHRY and CDR2 SYGVKD. The CDR3 loop spans 13 amino acids. Trimming removed 6 bases from V and 5 bases from J, with 13 bases in between. For the CDR3, the DNA is TGTGCCATCAGATCGGGCCGAGGGGAGACCCAGTACTTC. It is translated as CAIRSGRGETQYF.

The chain recombines TRBV18 with TRBJ1-4, with D tentatively TRBD1 (5 bases). The CDR3 is 17 amino acids. The germline gives CDR1 KGHSH, CDR2 LQKENI. V lost 3 bases and J lost 0, with 14 bases in between. The CDR3 sequence: CASSPPRQLATNEKLFF. The DNA of the CDR3 is TGTGCCAGCTCACCCCCGAGACAGCTCGCAACTAATGAAAAACTGTTTTTT.

This clone was seen a handful of times. The chain carries TRBV28 and TRBJ1-2, with 9 bases fitting TRBD1. Unmatched junction bases numbered 6, after V lost 4 bases and J lost 3 bases. Germline loops: CDR1 MDHEN, CDR2 SYDVKM. The CDR3 consists of 15 residues. The CDR3 DNA is TGTGCCAGCAGTTCCCCTCGGGACAGGGACTATGGCTACACCTTC. This translates into CASSSPRDRDYGYTF.

CDR3 loop: CASSMGPSYEQYF. Here the CDR3 DNA reads TGTGCCAGCAGCATGGGGCCCTCCTACGAGCAGTACTTC. The rearrangement joins TRBV7-8 to TRBJ2-7, with D possibly being TRBD1 (5 bases). Germline V gene lookup returns CDR1 SGHVS and CDR2 FQNEAQ. V shed 5 bases and J shed 0 bases, with 8 bases lying between them. The CDR3 contains 13 residues.

V and J are TRBV27 and TRBJ1-2; no reliable D call. CDR1 is MNHEY, CDR2 SMNVEV, per germline (reference sequence). V lost 2 bases, J lost 8 bases, and 12 bases lay in between. The CDR3 loop spans 13 amino acids. For the CDR3, the DNA is TGTGCCAGCAGTTTAGTAGGATCCAGGGGCTACACCTTC. It encodes CASSLVGSRGYTF.

V usage is TRBV10-3 and J usage is TRBJ2-5, with 11 bases identical to TRBD1. Losses at the gene ends were 3 bases for V and 4 bases for J; bases not matched to a gene: 4. Per the germline V gene, CDR1 is ENHRY and CDR2 is SYGVKD. The CDR3 extends over 15 amino acids. CDR3 sequence: CAISERDRGVETQYF. In DNA form, the CDR3 reads TGTGCCATCAGTGAAAGGGACAGGGGGGTAGAGACCCAGTACTTC.

As for this clone: Because the CDR3's place on the DNA is in doubt, the DNA is left out and the CDR3 is given as listed by TCRdb. The rearrangement links TRBV25-1 to TRBJ2-1; the table's D gene call, TRBD1, was not cross checked with the DNA. The germline V gene encodes CDR1 MGHDK and CDR2 SYGVNS. The CDR3 extends over 14 residues, inclusive of both ends. CDR3 loop: CASSPVGSGTGQFF.

The chain carries TRBV28 and TRBJ1-5; perhaps TRBD1 as D (5 bases). The CDR3 sequence is 16 residues long. V lost 5 bases, J lost 4 bases, and 18 bases lay in between. Germline V CDR1 and CDR2: MDHEN, SYDVKM. Here the CDR3 reads CASSPTALLINQPQHF. The CDR3 DNA sequence: TGTGCCAGCAGTCCGACAGCTCTCCTTATAAATCAGCCCCAGCATTTT.

The chain couples TRBV4-3 to TRBJ2-2; D ambiguous. Germline V lookup: CDR1 LGHNA, CDR2 YSLEER. CDR3 length equals 15 residues. V was cut by 0 bases and J by 8 bases, with 13 bases left in between. The CDR3, as DNA: TGCGCCAGCAGCCAAGATTCCCCAGTTCCTGGGGAGCTGTTTTTT. Protein: CASSQDSPVPGELFF.

The V and J genes are TRBV4-2 and TRBJ2-7, with 10 nucleotides matching TRBD1. With V trimmed by 1 base and J by 6 bases, 9 bases remained unmatched. Germline CDR1 reads LGHNA; CDR2 reads YNFKEQ. This CDR3 contains 16 residues. CDR3 protein: CASSQGDRGDLSEQYF. CDR3 nucleotide sequence: TGTGCCAGCAGCCAAGGGGACAGGGGAGACTTATCCGAGCAGTACTTC.

The V gene is TRBV5-1, the J gene TRBJ2-1, with 11 bases aligning to TRBD2. This CDR3 is 15 amino acids long. The germline V gene encodes CDR1 SGHRS and CDR2 YFSETQ. Losses at the gene ends were 1 base for V and 7 bases for J; bases not matched to a gene: 4. CDR3 nucleotide sequence: TGCGCCAGCAGCTTGACTAGCGGGAGTGAAAATGAGCAGTTCTTC. This gives the protein CASSLTSGSENEQFF.

The chain employs TRBV18 and TRBJ1-2, with D unresolved. The length of the CDR3 is 16 residues. Germline assignment: CDR1 KGHSH and CDR2 LQKENI. The germline V and J ends were trimmed by 3 bases and 3 bases, with 17 bases remaining between them. The DNA of the CDR3 is TGTGCCAGCTCACCCCTCCCGAGAGGGAATGACTATGGCTACACCTTC. Translation gives CASSPLPRGNDYGYTF.

The chain employs TRBV11-3 and TRBJ2-2; D possibly corresponds to TRBD1 (5 bases). Germline values: CDR1 SGHNT, CDR2 YENEEA. The CDR3 runs 17 residues. V was clipped by 5 bases and J by 5 bases, with 21 bases between them. The CDR3 bases are TGTGCCAGCAGCCTGACAGAATCTTTTTTTGGGACCGGGGAGCTGTTTTTT. This translates into CASSLTESFFGTGELFF.

The rearrangement uses TRBV6-5 and TRBJ2-2; unclear D gene. CDR1 and CDR2 (germline): MNHEY, SVGAGI. The CDR3 consists of 13 residues. The germline V and J ends were trimmed by 7 bases and 6 bases, with 12 bases remaining between them. The CDR3 nucleotides are TGTGCCAGCACCAGATCAGAGGCCGGGGAGCTGTTTTTT. Amino acids: CASTRSEAGELFF.

V and J are TRBV15 and TRBJ1-1; a weak D match, TRBD1 (6 bases). Trimming took off 1 base at V and 0 bases at J, with 12 bases between the two ends. This CDR3 region has 16 residues. The germline gives CDR1 LNHNV, CDR2 YYDKDF (reference sequence). The CDR3 loop is CATSRGGGAMNTEAFF. CDR3 in DNA: TGTGCCACCAGCAGAGGCGGGGGGGCCATGAACACTGAAGCTTTCTTT.

The CDR3 is CASSLRTAILYNEQFF. The CDR3 coding sequence is TGCGCCAGCAGCTTGCGGACAGCGATTCTCTACAATGAGCAGTTCTTC. The chain has TRBV5-1 and TRBJ2-1; perhaps TRBD1 as D (6 bases). The V gene's germline CDR1 is SGHRS and CDR2 YFSETQ. This CDR3 is built from 16 residues. The V and J ends lost 1 base and 3 bases respectively, with 14 bases between them.